The TCR beta chain described here comes from a study of blood T cell repertoires in COVID-19. Germline assignment: CDR1 LGHDT and CDR2 YNNKEL (reference sequence). Trimming pared 4 bases from V and 5 bases from J, leaving 17 bases between. The CDR3 spans 16 residues. Method: immunoSEQ multiplex PCR; TCRdb's copy keeps in-frame clones and lacks some. The table includes roughly 87,000 clones, approximately 85% detected once. This TCR derives from a man aged 45-65 years with active COVID-19. This rearrangement joins TRBV3-1 (or the pseudogene TRBV3-2) to TRBJ1-4; TRBD1 might be the D (6 bases). Sequencing was performed on peripheral blood. CDR3 amino acids: CASSRGQRRINEKLFF. DNA for the CDR3: TGTGCCAGCAGCCGCGGACAGAGAAGGATAAATGAAAAACTGTTTTTT.